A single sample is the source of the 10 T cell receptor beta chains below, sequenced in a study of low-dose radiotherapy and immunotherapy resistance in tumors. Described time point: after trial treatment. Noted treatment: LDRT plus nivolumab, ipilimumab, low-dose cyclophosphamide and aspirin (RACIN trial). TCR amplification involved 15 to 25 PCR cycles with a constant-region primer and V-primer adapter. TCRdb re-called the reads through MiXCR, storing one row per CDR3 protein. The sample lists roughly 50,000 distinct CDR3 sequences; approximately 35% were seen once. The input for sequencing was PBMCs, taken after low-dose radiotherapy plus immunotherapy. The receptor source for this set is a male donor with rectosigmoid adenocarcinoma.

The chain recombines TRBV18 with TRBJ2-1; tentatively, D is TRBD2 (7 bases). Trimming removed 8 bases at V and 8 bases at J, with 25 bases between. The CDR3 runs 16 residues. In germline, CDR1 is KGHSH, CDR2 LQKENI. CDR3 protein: CASPPPRGDKIHEQFF. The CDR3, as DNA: TGTGCCAGCCCTCCCCCTCGGGGGGACAAAATACATGAGCAGTTCTTC. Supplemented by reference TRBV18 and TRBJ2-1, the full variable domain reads NAGVMQNPRHLVRRRGQEARLRCSPMKGHSHVYWYRQLPEEGLKFMVYLQKENIIDESGMPKERFSAEFPKEGPSILRIQQVVRGDSAAYFCASPPPRGDKIHEQFFGPGTRLTVL.

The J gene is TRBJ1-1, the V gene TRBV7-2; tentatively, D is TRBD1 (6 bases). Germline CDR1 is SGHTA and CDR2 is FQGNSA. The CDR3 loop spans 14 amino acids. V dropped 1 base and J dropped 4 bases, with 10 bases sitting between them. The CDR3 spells CASSLGGRVTEAFF. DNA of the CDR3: TGTGCCAGCAGCTTAGGGGGGCGCGTCACTGAAGCTTTCTTT.

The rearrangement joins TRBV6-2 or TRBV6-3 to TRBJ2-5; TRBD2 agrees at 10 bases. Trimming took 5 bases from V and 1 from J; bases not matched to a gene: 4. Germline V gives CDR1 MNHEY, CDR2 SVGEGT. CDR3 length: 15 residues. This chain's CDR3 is CASSVAGGSQETQYF. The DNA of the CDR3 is TGTGCCAGCAGTGTAGCGGGAGGTAGCCAAGAGACCCAGTACTTC.

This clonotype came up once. The CDR3 is CASSQVNYEQYF. In DNA, the CDR3 is TGTGCCAGCAGCCAGGTTAACTACGAGCAGTACTTC. This sequence joins TRBV3-1 and TRBJ2-7; D not certain. V shed 3 bases and J shed 3 bases, with 6 bases lying between them. The CDR3 has 12 residues. Germline V gene lookup returns CDR1 LGHDT and CDR2 YNNKEL (reference sequence).

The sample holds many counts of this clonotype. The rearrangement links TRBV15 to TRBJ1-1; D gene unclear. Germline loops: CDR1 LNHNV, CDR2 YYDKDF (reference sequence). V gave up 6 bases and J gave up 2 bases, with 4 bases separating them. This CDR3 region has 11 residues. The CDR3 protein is CATRGNTEAFF. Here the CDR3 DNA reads TGTGCCACCAGGGGTAACACTGAAGCTTTCTTT.

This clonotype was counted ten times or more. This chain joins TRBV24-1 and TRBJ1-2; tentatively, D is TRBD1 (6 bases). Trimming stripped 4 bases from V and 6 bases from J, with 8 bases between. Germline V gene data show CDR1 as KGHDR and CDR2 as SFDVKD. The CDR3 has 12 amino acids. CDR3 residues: CATSERGHGYTF. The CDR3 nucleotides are TGTGCCACCAGTGAGCGGGGGCATGGCTACACCTTC.

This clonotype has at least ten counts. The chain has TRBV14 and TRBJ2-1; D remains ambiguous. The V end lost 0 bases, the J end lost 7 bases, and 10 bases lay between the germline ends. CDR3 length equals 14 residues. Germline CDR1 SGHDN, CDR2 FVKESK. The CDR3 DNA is TGTGCCAGCAGCCAAGACGTAGGATTGAATGAGCAGTTCTTC. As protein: CASSQDVGLNEQFF. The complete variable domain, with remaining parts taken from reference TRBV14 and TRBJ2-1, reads EAGVTQFPSHSVIEKGQTVTLRCDPISGHDNLYWYRRVMGKEIKFLLHFVKESKQDESGMPNNRFLAERTGGTYSTLKVQPAELEDSGVYFCASSQDVGLNEQFFGPGTRLTVL.

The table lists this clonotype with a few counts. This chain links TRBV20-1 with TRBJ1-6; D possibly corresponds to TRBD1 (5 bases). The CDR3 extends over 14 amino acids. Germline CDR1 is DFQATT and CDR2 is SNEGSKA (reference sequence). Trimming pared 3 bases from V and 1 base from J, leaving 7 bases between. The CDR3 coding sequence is TGCAGTGCTAGTAGGGGTTCCTATAATTCACCCCTCCACTTT. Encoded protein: CSASRGSYNSPLHF.

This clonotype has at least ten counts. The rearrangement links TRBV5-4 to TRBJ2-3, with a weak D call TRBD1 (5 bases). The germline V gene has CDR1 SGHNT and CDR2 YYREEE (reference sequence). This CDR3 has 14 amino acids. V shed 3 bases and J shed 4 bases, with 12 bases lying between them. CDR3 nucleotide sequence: TGTGCCAGCAGCTCTGACAGTTCCCCAGATACGCAGTATTTT. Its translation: CASSSDSSPDTQYF.

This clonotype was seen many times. The CDR3 DNA sequence: TGTGCCAGTAGCCGAGGGACAGGGGTCGCAGAGACCCAGTACTTC. It codes for CASSRGTGVAETQYF. This chain connects TRBV19 to TRBJ2-5; 10 nucleotides line up with TRBD1. The V and J ends lost 6 bases and 4 bases, in that order; junction bases with no gene match: 8. CDR3 length: 15 amino acids. Germline CDR1 is LNHDA and CDR2 is SQIVND (reference sequence).